This entry features one TCR beta chain sequence. This clonotype is termed medium-sized (0.01 to 0.1%). Its antigen is currently not known. No base quality information exists; no much larger clone differs at one position. These data originate in a study of early T cells in non-severe SARS-CoV-2 infection (dated by TCRdb to the early 2020s). A note on the overall study: Because TCR sequencing was done on bulk RNA from unsorted whole blood, the alpha and beta chains could not be paired.

Here is what the overall study found, with its caveats: VDJdb matching was skewed toward anti-spike CD8 responses, so virus-specific expansions were likely underestimated and private and CD4 specificities were missed.

V trim: 1 base; J trim: 4 bases; unmatched bases: 0. The CDR3 covers 13 residues, taking in both the cysteine and the phenylalanine. Here the CDR3 DNA is all that survives: 39 bases in frame from base 1. The germline V gene gives CDR1 as SQVTM and CDR2 as ANQGSEA. The study was a case-control design nested within a healthcare worker cohort in London, UK, with weekly nasopharyngeal swab PCR tests and blood sampling. Between 23 and 31 March 2020, the week of the UK lockdown, healthcare workers were enrolled and then followed up weekly for as long as 16 weeks. Libraries came from 5' RACE. Sequenced on a NextSeq 500. The TCR library protocol attached unique molecular identifiers to individual cDNA molecules to correct for sequencing error and PCR bias. Sequencing covered both TCR alpha and beta chains, and within each sample the abundances of alpha and beta sequences were tightly co-correlated. In the original analysis: V gene, J gene and CDR3 annotation of TCR sequences was performed with Decombinator V4. TCRs were defined as expanded if a significant change between any two time points was detected under a Poisson model with p below 0.0001. Abundances of TCRs were expressed as counts per million after normalisation to the total number of TCRs sequenced in each sample. TRAV1-2 paired with TRAJ12, TRAJ20 or TRAJ33 defined MAIT TCRs, while TRAV10 paired with TRAJ18 defined iNKT TCRs. VDJdb, accessed on 1 November 2021, was searched for TCRs annotated for CMV, EBV and SARS-CoV-2, and TCRs annotated for more than one antigen were excluded. The public reads were run again by TCRdb, first through fastp at Q25 and then through MiXCR, and only productive beta chains were kept. Rows matching on CDR3 protein sequence are summarized as one entry with the most common DNA and genes. Clone size and V and J calls follow TCRdb, not the original study. Within this sample are 25,000 to 35,000 distinct CDR3 sequences, with 2.9% of them counted one time only. Over 0.65% of the sample is taken by the ten largest.

The sequencing sample was made of whole blood. The clonotype comes from an adult who was a healthcare worker with PCR-confirmed SARS-CoV-2 infection or an uninfected control (not recorded which). The V and J segments used are TRBV29-1 and TRBJ2-1; 8 central bases correspond to TRBD1. The CDR3 reads CSVEGTGYNEQFF. The DNA sequence follows: TGCAGCGTTGAAGGGACAGGGTACAATGAGCAGTTCTTC.